These 28 T cell receptor beta chains share one sample of origin, sequenced in a study of blood T cell repertoires in COVID-19. Method: immunoSEQ multiplex PCR; TCRdb's copy keeps in-frame clones and lacks some. The sample lists roughly 92,000 clones, approximately 83% occurring once. The sample taken for sequencing was peripheral blood. These receptors came from a woman of 80 years or more with active or convalescent COVID-19.

The gene calls are TRBV3-1 (or the pseudogene TRBV3-2) and TRBJ2-1; D is unclear. The CDR3 is 13 amino acids. V was cut by 1 base and J by 11 bases, with 12 bases left in between. Per the germline V gene, CDR1 is LGHDT and CDR2 is YNNKEL (reference sequence). CDR3 sequence (DNA): TGTGCCAGCAGCCAAGGCGCGCCCCCGCAGCAGTTCTTC. This sequence encodes CASSQGAPPQQFF.

This chain links TRBV11-2 with TRBJ2-7, with a possible D match to TRBD1 (7 bases). The germline gives CDR1 SGHAT, CDR2 FQNNGV. With 5 bases removed from V and 7 bases from J, the gap between germline ends came to 15 bases. CDR3 length: 13 amino acids. This CDR3 is CASSLRRGLEQYF. Written as DNA, the CDR3 is TGTGCCAGCAGCCTCCGGAGGGGGCTGGAGCAGTACTTC.

The chain links TRBV7-9 to TRBJ2-3; 8 bases fit TRBD1. The CDR3 sequence is 18 residues long. V lost 5 bases to trimming and J lost 2 bases; unmatched junction nucleotides: 15. Germline V gene sequence: CDR1 SEHNR, CDR2 FQNEAQ (reference sequence). DNA of the CDR3: TGTGCCAGCAGCCACGGACAGGGCCGAAGTAGGACCACAGATACGCAGTATTTT. This translates into CASSHGQGRSRTTDTQYF. Looking up the rest from reference TRBV7-9 and TRBJ2-3 gives the full variable domain: DTGVSQNPRHKITKRGQNVTFRCDPISEHNRLYWYRQTLGQGPEFLTYFQNEAQLEKSRLLSDRFSAERPKGSFSTLEIQRTEQGDSAMYLCASSHGQGRSRTTDTQYFGPGTRLTVL.

The chain has TRBV7-9 and TRBJ2-7; a possible D gene is TRBD2 (5 bases). CDR1 SEHNR and CDR2 FQNEAQ come from the germline V gene (reference sequence). Trimming stripped 0 bases from V and 0 bases from J, with 9 bases between. This CDR3 contains 15 residues. The CDR3 DNA sequence: TGTGCCAGCAGCTTAGCGACGGGGAACTCCTACGAGCAGTACTTC. The encoded protein is CASSLATGNSYEQYF. The entire variable domain, with the rest obtained from reference TRBV7-9 and TRBJ2-7, is as follows: DTGVSQNPRHKITKRGQNVTFRCDPISEHNRLYWYRQTLGQGPEFLTYFQNEAQLEKSRLLSDRFSAERPKGSFSTLEIQRTEQGDSAMYLCASSLATGNSYEQYFGPGTRLTVT.

This clone was seen just once. The chain uses TRBV21-1 and TRBJ1-2; TRBD1 reflects the table's D call only, with no check against the DNA. TRBV21-1 is reported as a pseudogene. The CDR3 has 15 amino acids. The CDR3 DNA reads as TGTGCCAGCAGGGAGGACAGGGGGCTCATCTATGGCTACACCTTC. Translation: CASREDRGLIYGYTF.

V usage is TRBV6-2 or TRBV6-3 and J usage is TRBJ1-1; the D is unclear. CDR1 is MNHEY and CDR2 is SVGEGT in the germline V gene. The germline V and J ends were trimmed by 2 bases and 5 bases, with 9 bases remaining between them. This CDR3 spans 13 amino acids. CDR3 in DNA: TGTGCCAGCAGTTACGCAGCCGGGACTGAAGCTTTCTTT. Translation: CASSYAAGTEAFF.

Regarding this clone: At the DNA level, this CDR3 is encoded by other sequences in the same sample as well. The chain links TRBV5-1 to TRBJ2-1, with 13 bases identical to TRBD2. The CDR3 extends over 15 amino acids. V dropped 4 bases and J dropped 4; count of bases not matched to a gene: 2. Germline assignment: CDR1 SGHRS and CDR2 YFSETQ. CDR3 DNA sequence: TGCGCCAGCAGCCTGACTAGCGGGGGGTACAATGAGCAGTTCTTC. Translation gives CASSLTSGGYNEQFF.

V is TRBV13 and J is TRBJ2-7; 13 bases fit TRBD2. V was clipped by 5 bases and J by 3 bases; unmatched bases: 1. Per the germline V gene, CDR1 is PRHDT and CDR2 is FYEKMQ (reference sequence). This CDR3 is built from 14 residues. In DNA, the CDR3 is TGTGCCAGCAGCAGGACTAGCGGGAGCTACGAGCAGTACTTC. Amino acids: CASSRTSGSYEQYF.

The chain couples TRBV28 to TRBJ1-1, with D possibly TRBD1 on 5 matching bases. V shed 4 bases and J shed 4 bases, with 13 bases lying between them. Germline CDR1 is MDHEN and CDR2 is SYDVKM. The CDR3 is 14 amino acids. CDR3 in DNA: TGTGCCAGCAGTTCTCCAGGGCCGTTCACTGAAGCTTTCTTT. Amino acid sequence: CASSSPGPFTEAFF.

This clone was seen more than once but under ten times. This sequence joins TRBV5-1 and TRBJ2-3, with 9 bases matching TRBD2. From germline, CDR1 is SGHRS and CDR2 YFSETQ. With 0 bases clipped from V and 8 bases from J, the junction kept 7 bases outside the gene matches. CDR3 length: 15 residues. CDR3 amino acids: CASSLVGGGAGTQYF. In DNA, the CDR3 is TGCGCCAGCAGCTTGGTTGGCGGGGGGGCAGGTACGCAGTATTTT.

V usage is TRBV28 and J usage is TRBJ1-2; D remains ambiguous. The V end lost 10 bases, the J end lost 0 bases, and 12 bases lay between the germline ends. This CDR3 spans 13 amino acids. CDR1 is MDHEN, CDR2 SYDVKM, per germline. Written as DNA, the CDR3 is TGTGCCACAAGAGTATCGTCTAACTATGGCTACACCTTC. Translated, it gives CATRVSSNYGYTF.

The rearrangement uses TRBV5-1 and TRBJ2-5, with TRBD1 as a possible D gene (6 bases). The germline CDR1 and CDR2 sequences are SGHRS and YFSETQ. The CDR3 has 15 amino acids. The V and J ends lost 2 bases and 4 bases respectively, with 15 bases between them. In DNA form, the CDR3 reads TGCGCCAGCAGCTTTACAGGGAATACACCAGAGACCCAGTACTTC. It encodes CASSFTGNTPETQYF.

The chain joins TRBV4-3 to TRBJ2-2; TRBD2 is a possible D gene (6 bases). Trimming took 0 bases from V and 3 from J, leaving 14 bases between them. Germline V gives CDR1 LGHNA, CDR2 YSLEER. This CDR3 is built from 17 residues. The chain's CDR3 is CASSQDLGGWDTGELFF. CDR3 coding DNA: TGCGCCAGCAGCCAAGATCTCGGGGGTTGGGACACCGGGGAGCTGTTTTTT.

The chain has TRBV27 and TRBJ1-2, with D possibly TRBD1 on 6 matching bases. The germline CDR1 and CDR2 sequences are MNHEY and SMNVEV (reference sequence). This CDR3 contains 13 residues. V lost 6 bases, J lost 8 bases, and 16 bases lay in between. The CDR3 region is CASSQTGPGGYTF. The CDR3 coding sequence is TGTGCCAGCAGCCAGACAGGCCCGGGGGGCTACACCTTC.

V and J are TRBV7-2 and TRBJ1-1; TRBD1 agrees at 8 bases. Germline V gene lookup returns CDR1 SGHTA and CDR2 FQGNSA. The CDR3 is 16 residues long. V trimming: 2 bases; J trimming: 2 bases; junction bases outside the gene matches: 7. CDR3 in DNA: TGTGCCAGCAGCTTATCCGGACAGGGCCCCAACACTGAAGCTTTCTTT. This translates into CASSLSGQGPNTEAFF. Using reference TRBV7-2 and TRBJ1-1 for the parts outside the CDR3, the full variable domain is GAGVSQSPSNKVTEKGKDVELRCDPISGHTALYWYRQSLGQGLEFLIYFQGNSAPDKSGLPSDRFSAERTGGSVSTLTIQRTQQEDSAVYLCASSLSGQGPNTEAFFGQGTRLTVV.

This clone was picked up one time. CDR3 residues: CASSEQGTNYGYTF. For the CDR3, the DNA is TGTGCCAGCAGCGAACAGGGAACTAACTATGGCTACACCTTC. V is TRBV7-2 and J is TRBJ1-2; D is possibly TRBD1 (6 bases). V was cut by 5 bases and J by 0 bases, with 10 bases left in between. CDR1 is SGHTA, CDR2 FQGNSA, per germline. The CDR3 totals 14 residues.

This sequence joins TRBV6-5 and TRBJ2-5; TRBD2 aligns across 8 bases. The CDR3 consists of 13 residues. CDR1 is MNHEY, CDR2 SVGAGI, per germline. V shed 8 bases and J 7 bases; nucleotides not matched to a gene: 9. This chain's CDR3 is CASYLAGEWTQYF. In DNA, the CDR3 is TGTGCCAGCTACCTAGCGGGCGAGTGGACCCAGTACTTC.

This clone was recorded once. Compared with germline, one end of the junction differs, possibly owing to a read error. The rearrangement uses TRBV7-2 and TRBJ2-1; TRBD2 matches 14 bases. Germline V gene lookup returns CDR1 SGHTA and CDR2 FQGNSA. The CDR3 runs 16 residues. The CDR3 here is CASSPEPGLAGETMIF. CDR3 in DNA: TGTGCCAGCAGCCCAGAACCGGGACTAGCGGGAGAGACAATGATCTTC.

This clone has just one count. V gene TRBV10-2 combines with J gene TRBJ1-1, with 7 nucleotides matching TRBD1. V lost 6 bases and J lost 10; bases outside the gene matches: 11. Germline V gene lookup returns CDR1 WSHSY and CDR2 SAAADI. The CDR3 has 13 amino acids. The DNA for the CDR3 is TGCGCCAGCAGGGGACAGCCGTTTGGACCAGCTTTCTTT. This translates into CASRGQPFGPAFF.

The chain employs TRBV5-6 and TRBJ2-1; the match to TRBD2 covers 8 bases. CDR3 length: 16 residues. From germline, CDR1 is SGHDT and CDR2 YYEEEE. With 1 base clipped from V and 3 bases from J, the junction kept 6 bases outside the gene matches. The CDR3 here is CASSLSPAGVYNEQFF. The CDR3 bases are TGTGCCAGCAGCTTGAGTCCAGCGGGAGTCTACAATGAGCAGTTCTTC. The full variable domain, its missing parts supplied by reference TRBV5-6 and TRBJ2-1, is DAGVTQSPTHLIKTRGQQVTLRCSPKSGHDTVSWYQQALGQGPQFIFQYYEEEERQRGNFPDRFSGHQFPNYSSELNVNALLLGDSALYLCASSLSPAGVYNEQFFGPGTRLTVL.

The chain recombines TRBV11-2 with TRBJ1-1; D not certain. This CDR3 region has 14 residues. The germline V gene has CDR1 SGHAT and CDR2 FQNNGV. V lost 5 bases and J lost 2, with 12 bases in between. The CDR3 loop is CASSPIWTNTEAFF. Here the CDR3 DNA reads TGTGCCAGCAGCCCCATTTGGACTAACACTGAAGCTTTCTTT.

The rearrangement joins TRBV19 to TRBJ1-5; D remains unclear. This CDR3 comprises 15 residues. Trimming took 4 bases from V and 1 from J, leaving 11 bases between them. CDR1 is LNHDA and CDR2 is SQIVND in the germline V gene (reference sequence). The CDR3 loop is CASSKEGLSNQPQHF. The CDR3, as DNA: TGTGCCAGTAGTAAGGAGGGATTGAGCAATCAGCCCCAGCATTTT.

The CDR3 reads CASSKDAGTGDMNTEAFF. In DNA, the CDR3 is TGTGCCAGCAGCAAAGACGCAGGGACAGGGGACATGAACACTGAAGCTTTCTTT. V usage is TRBV21-1 and J usage is TRBJ1-1; TRBD1, the D gene given by the table, was not confirmed from the DNA. TRBV21-1 counts as a pseudogene. This CDR3 has 18 residues.

The chain couples TRBV7-2 to TRBJ2-1, with a tentative D call TRBD2 (6 bases). The V and J ends lost 1 base and 1 base respectively, with 11 bases between them. The CDR3 is 16 residues long. Germline CDR1 is SGHTA and CDR2 is FQGNSA. The chain's CDR3 is CASSLGGGESYNEQFF. For the CDR3, the DNA is TGTGCCAGCAGCTTAGGCGGCGGGGAATCCTACAATGAGCAGTTCTTC.

The chain joins TRBV5-1 to TRBJ1-1, with a possible D match to TRBD1 (5 bases). From germline, CDR1 is SGHRS and CDR2 YFSETQ. V was trimmed by 0 bases and J by 4 bases, leaving 10 bases between them. The CDR3 loop spans 14 amino acids. For the CDR3, the DNA is TGCGCCAGCAGCTTGGAGAGGGGAGGCACTGAAGCTTTCTTT. Protein product: CASSLERGGTEAFF. The full variable domain, with the rest looked up from reference TRBV5-1 and TRBJ1-1, is KAGVTQTPRYLIKTRGQQVTLSCSPISGHRSVSWYQQTPGQGLQFLFEYFSETQRNKGNFPGRFSGRQFSNSRSEMNVSTLELGDSALYLCASSLERGGTEAFFGQGTRLTVV.

The chain carries TRBV7-6 and TRBJ2-7; 11 positions agree with TRBD2. Unmatched junction bases numbered 23, after V lost 5 bases and J lost 2 bases. This CDR3 has 21 amino acids. Looked up from germline, CDR1 is SGHVS and CDR2 is FNYEAQ. The CDR3 here is CASSKQPLKTGLAVIAYEQYF. The CDR3 nucleotides are TGTGCCAGCAGCAAGCAGCCCCTTAAAACGGGACTAGCGGTGATAGCCTACGAGCAGTACTTC.

This clone has only a few counts. This sequence joins TRBV3-1 (or the pseudogene TRBV3-2) and TRBJ2-1; TRBD2 agrees at 7 bases. V lost 4 bases and J lost 10; bases outside the gene matches: 4. The CDR3 covers 12 residues. Germline lookup yields CDR1 LGHDT and CDR2 YNNKEL (reference sequence). CDR3 DNA: TGTGCCAGCAGCCTGACTAGCAGGGAGCAGTTCTTC. Protein product: CASSLTSREQFF.

This clone appeared a few times. The chain links TRBV7-3 to TRBJ1-2; no clear D gene. V was pared by 1 base and J by 2 bases, with 14 bases between. Per the germline V gene, CDR1 is SGHTA and CDR2 is FQGTGA. The CDR3 is made up of 16 amino acids. The CDR3 nucleotides read TGTGCCAGCAGCTTAAGTGGAGGGAGGAAGAACTATGGCTACACCTTC. It is translated as CASSLSGGRKNYGYTF. Combining the CDR3 with reference TRBV7-3 and TRBJ1-2 gives the whole variable domain GAGVSQTPSNKVTEKGKYVELRCDPISGHTALYWYRQSLGQGPEFLIYFQGTGAADDSGLPNDRFFAVRPEGSVSTLKIQRTERGDSAVYLCASSLSGGRKNYGYTFGSGTRLTVV.